Given below is one TCR beta chain in context. This clonotype was counted a few times. No antigen is known for it. No per-base quality is available; no much larger clone lies one base away. CD4+ CD45RA- CD25high cells were sorted as memory regulatory T cells. Tumor-draining lymph nodes were classified as non-invaded or invaded according to absence or presence of metastatic tumor cells. Before staining and sorting, T cells were pre-enriched using a Miltenyi Pan T Cell isolation kit. Immunohistochemistry for estrogen receptor, progesterone receptor, HER2 and Ki-67 was used to characterize the primary tumors. Within a few hours after surgery, fresh surgical tissue was processed by cutting the tissue into small fragments. Tissue fragments were enzymatically digested with Liberase TL plus DNase for over 15 minutes and filtered through a 40-micrometer strainer. After DAPI live/dead staining, cells were sorted on a BD FACS Aria II at about 97-99% purity. Sorted cells were lysed in TCL buffer, and RNA was purified using a Norgen Single Cell RNA purification kit that included DNase treatment.

The data derive from a study of draining lymph node invasion in breast cancer (dated by TCRdb to 2020 to 2021). In the study overall: Metastasis in lymph nodes was diagnosed using histology and cytokeratin immunohistochemistry and was confirmed with EpCAM/CD45 flow cytometry. In a separate targeted assay, bulk TCR-beta CDR3 sequencing compared sorted memory regulatory T cells and memory conventional CD4 T cells across breast cancer tissues. From every patient, the primary tumor plus matched non-invaded and tumor-invaded tumor-draining lymph nodes were collected, and both Treg and Tconv subsets were profiled. The separate targeted TCR sequencing covered lymph nodes from roughly 5 patients, with primary tumors sequenced for three of those patients.

The full study reports these points: Tracking the tumor top-100 clones was possible in just two patients. The data could not determine whether Treg conversion took place in a particular organ or whether converted Tregs recirculated between nodes and tumor. Across all tissues in the targeted TCR-seq data, Tregs appeared to be more clonally expanded than Tconvs, and both subsets showed lower diversity in tumor than in lymph nodes. Some clones from the top 100 tumor clones were found in both invaded and non-invaded nodes, which suggests recirculation between the tumor and the draining nodes. TCRs shared between Treg and Tconv subsets were regarded as suggestive, but not proof, of a common clonal origin. Within each tissue, roughly 13-22% of Treg TCRs were also found among Tconvs, a result interpreted as suggesting peripheral Treg induction.

The method behind the library was bulk RNA-seq. These reads were obtained on an Illumina HiSeq 2500. Per the authors' processing: CDR3 sequences in the separate targeted TCR-seq dataset were extracted from raw reads and quantified using MiXCR version 2.1.5 with default parameters. In the separate targeted TCR-seq dataset, TCR-beta clones were defined by the combination of V gene, J gene and CDR3 sequence. In the separate targeted TCR-seq dataset, clones with fewer than three counts were removed, then only the 90% most strongly expressed clones per sample were retained. In the separate targeted TCR-seq dataset, Treg-Tconv overlap was computed as shared clones divided by total Treg clones per tissue, times 100. TCRdb trimmed public reads at Q25 via fastp, called clones via MiXCR and kept in-frame beta chains. Rows are unified per CDR3 protein, each entry keeping the most common DNA and genes. For this entry, the V and J calls and clone size follow TCRdb and not the study's own pipeline. Recorded for this sample are 2,000 to 3,000 distinct CDR3 sequences; 64% of them occurred a single time. Of the sample, 2.5% to 3.5% falls within the top ten clones.

V loses 3 bases at its end and J loses 6 bases; junction bases beyond the gene matches: 7. Measured from the cysteine to the phenylalanine, the CDR3 is 16 residues long. The CDR3 DNA has 48 bases and is translated from base 1. In the germline V gene (reference sequence), CDR1 corresponds to DFQATT and CDR2 to SNEGSKA. Sequencing was done on a sample of sorted memory Tregs from a lymph node. Explained via the paper, the cell subset or site label denotes: CD45RA-negative sorted CD4+ T cells (memory Tconv or effector/memory Treg). This clonotype originated in a female donor with luminal breast cancer. The chain is made from TRBV20-1 and TRBJ2-1; 14 bases in the junction line up with TRBD2. The bases are TGCAGTGCTAGTCGACTAGCGGGGGGGATCGGCAATGAGCAGTTCTTC. Its protein product is CSASRLAGGIGNEQFF.